The clone carrying this TCR beta chain turned up a few times. Its target is unknown. Using RNA template, CDR3s of TCR alpha and beta were amplified with iRepertoire arm-PCR. TCRdb reanalysed the multiplex PCR reads using MiXCR and keeps one entry per CDR3 protein. The sample consists of 150,000 or so distinct CDR3 sequences, about 39% of them appearing once. V was clipped by 2 bases and J by 8 bases, with 3 bases between them. The CDR3 totals 10 residues. Germline V gives CDR1 LGHNA, CDR2 YNFKEQ. The source of the sample is a study of glioma-infiltrating T cells. Broader study findings: CDR3 overlap between tissue and blood was very small.

The V and J genes are TRBV4-2 and TRBJ1-2, with no clear D. The sequenced material came from glioma tissue, nonneoplastic brain tissue, or PBMCs (not recorded which). This sequence originates from a human donor with low-grade glioma or glioblastoma, undergoing nonglioma brain surgery, or in good health (not recorded which). The CDR3 DNA sequence: TGTGCCAGCAGCCAACTAGGCTACACCTTC. It translates to CASSQLGYTF.